This section outlines one TCR beta chain sequence together with its context. The assay was immunoSEQ multiplex PCR, and TCRdb's table has in-frame clones only and misses some. The data show approximately 290,000 clones, roughly 84% seen once. CDR1 SGHTS and CDR2 YDEGEE come from the germline V gene. V lost 4 bases to trimming and J lost 4 bases; unmatched junction nucleotides: 10. This CDR3 comprises 17 residues. The source of the sample is a study of blood T cell repertoires in COVID-19. Study overall: There were acute and convalescent COVID-19 samples, and they came from the United States, Italy and Spain.

The chain employs TRBV5-8 and TRBJ1-5, with 11 nucleotides matching TRBD1. Sequenced sample: peripheral blood. This sequence was found in a human donor with COVID-19, enrolled during active disease. The donor label of this sample is uncertain. The CDR3 DNA reads TGTGCCAGCAGCCGGGACAGGGGGGGACTAGGGAATCAGCCCCAGCATTTT. It specifies CASSRDRGGLGNQPQHF.